The rows below give T cell receptor beta chains drawn from one sample of a study of shared clonotypes between healthy human individuals. TCRdb's copy holds only in-frame clones and misses some; the assay was immunoSEQ multiplex PCR. Of over a million clones in the sample, about 96% were seen once. Sequences were obtained from naive CD4+ T cells sorted from blood. The receptors stem from a young man in good health. The CDR3 runs from the conserved cysteine through the conserved F or W. Each record gives: D gene, V gene, CDR3 length, J gene, clone size, CDR3 protein, CDR3 DNA. The D gene is left open where the match is weak. Size tells how often a clone was seen (once, few, many) or the class of an expanded clone, and some rows leave it out.

d_call: NA; v_call: TRBV6-1; cdr3_length: 12; j_call: TRBJ2-1; clone_size: NA; cdr3_aa: CASSEVGQSQFF; cdr3_nt: TGTGCCAGCAGTGAAGTAGGCCAGTCGCAGTTCTTC
d_call: NA; v_call: TRBV28; cdr3_length: 10; j_call: TRBJ1-1; clone_size: NA; cdr3_aa: CASKGTEAFF; cdr3_nt: TGTGCCAGCAAGGGAACTGAAGCTTTCTTT
d_call: TRBD1; v_call: TRBV11-2; cdr3_length: 15; j_call: TRBJ2-7; clone_size: once; cdr3_aa: CASSSRTGGIDEQYF; cdr3_nt: TGTGCCAGCAGCAGCAGGACAGGGGGCATCGACGAGCAGTACTTC
d_call: NA; v_call: TRBV28; cdr3_length: 13; j_call: TRBJ1-2; clone_size: NA; cdr3_aa: CASSPGQNYGYTF; cdr3_nt: TGTGCCAGCAGCCCCGGACAAAACTATGGCTACACCTTC
d_call: NA; v_call: TRBV7-2; cdr3_length: 15; j_call: TRBJ1-2; clone_size: NA; cdr3_aa: CASSLSVHQTYGYTF; cdr3_nt: TGTGCCAGCAGCTTAAGTGTTCACCAAACCTATGGCTACACCTTC
d_call: NA; v_call: TRBV18; cdr3_length: 12; j_call: TRBJ2-3; clone_size: once; cdr3_aa: CASSRGADTQYF; cdr3_nt: TGTGCCAGCTCACGCGGGGCCGATACGCAGTATTTT
d_call: TRBD1; v_call: TRBV5-4; cdr3_length: 15; j_call: TRBJ1-2; clone_size: NA; cdr3_aa: CASSRGQGPNYGYTF; cdr3_nt: TGTGCCAGCAGCAGGGGACAGGGTCCTAACTATGGCTACACCTTC
d_call: NA; v_call: TRBV4-2; cdr3_length: 15; j_call: TRBJ1-2; clone_size: NA; cdr3_aa: CASSQWTQGLYGYTF; cdr3_nt: TGTGCCAGCAGCCAATGGACTCAGGGTCTCTATGGCTACACCTTC
d_call: TRBD2; v_call: TRBV6-5; cdr3_length: 15; j_call: TRBJ2-7; clone_size: NA; cdr3_aa: CASSYSGTSGDEQYF; cdr3_nt: TGTGCCAGCAGTTACTCCGGGACTAGCGGGGACGAGCAGTACTTC
d_call: NA; v_call: TRBV5-4; cdr3_length: 14; j_call: TRBJ2-5; clone_size: NA; cdr3_aa: CASSSGQTQETQYF; cdr3_nt: TGTGCCAGCAGTTCCGGGCAAACACAAGAGACCCAGTACTTC
d_call: NA; v_call: TRBV30; cdr3_length: 11; j_call: TRBJ2-1; clone_size: NA; cdr3_aa: CAWSALNEQFF; cdr3_nt: TGTGCCTGGAGTGCCCTTAATGAGCAGTTCTTC
d_call: NA; v_call: TRBV10-2; cdr3_length: 12; j_call: TRBJ1-1; clone_size: NA; cdr3_aa: CASRGRNTEAFF; cdr3_nt: TGCGCCAGCAGGGGGCGGAACACTGAAGCTTTCTTT
d_call: TRBD2; v_call: TRBV28; cdr3_length: 16; j_call: TRBJ2-7; clone_size: NA; cdr3_aa: CASSPLLAGGPFEQYF; cdr3_nt: TGTGCCAGCAGTCCCCTTCTAGCGGGAGGGCCGTTCGAGCAGTACTTC
d_call: NA; v_call: TRBV14; cdr3_length: 13; j_call: TRBJ2-7; clone_size: once; cdr3_aa: CASSQARPYEQYF; cdr3_nt: TGTGCCAGCAGCCAAGCCAGACCCTACGAGCAGTACTTC
d_call: NA; v_call: TRBV2; cdr3_length: 15; j_call: TRBJ2-1; clone_size: NA; cdr3_aa: CASTERLDSYNEQFF; cdr3_nt: TGTGCCAGCACCGAAAGGCTAGACTCCTACAATGAGCAGTTCTTC
d_call: NA; v_call: TRBV6-1; cdr3_length: 15; j_call: TRBJ1-4; clone_size: NA; cdr3_aa: CASSGRGGANEKLFF; cdr3_nt: TGTGCCAGCAGTGGGCGAGGTGGAGCGAATGAAAAACTGTTTTTT
d_call: TRBD2; v_call: TRBV19; cdr3_length: 15; j_call: TRBJ2-1; clone_size: NA; cdr3_aa: CASSSTGGRNWEQFF; cdr3_nt: TGTGCCAGTAGTTCGACCGGCGGGAGGAATTGGGAGCAGTTCTTC
d_call: NA; v_call: TRBV18; cdr3_length: 13; j_call: TRBJ2-7; clone_size: NA; cdr3_aa: CASSPRNEYEQYF; cdr3_nt: TGTGCCAGCTCACCAAGGAATGAATACGAGCAGTACTTC
d_call: NA; v_call: TRBV9; cdr3_length: 13; j_call: TRBJ2-2; clone_size: NA; cdr3_aa: CASSVVSGLELFF; cdr3_nt: TGTGCCAGCAGCGTAGTCAGCGGGTTGGAGCTGTTTTTT
d_call: TRBD2; v_call: TRBV7-9; cdr3_length: 15; j_call: TRBJ2-5; clone_size: NA; cdr3_aa: CASSLSASGQETQYF; cdr3_nt: TGTGCCAGCAGCTTATCGGCTAGCGGGCAAGAGACCCAGTACTTC
d_call: NA; v_call: TRBV28; cdr3_length: 14; j_call: TRBJ1-2; clone_size: NA; cdr3_aa: CASRGIRANYGYTF; cdr3_nt: TGTGCCAGCAGGGGAATTCGGGCTAACTATGGCTACACCTTC
d_call: NA; v_call: TRBV11-2; cdr3_length: 14; j_call: TRBJ2-5; clone_size: NA; cdr3_aa: CASSSTGAQETQYF; cdr3_nt: TGTGCCAGCAGCAGTACAGGCGCCCAAGAGACCCAGTACTTC